This T cell receptor beta chain was sequenced during a study of blood T cell repertoires in COVID-19. Background on the study: The United States, Italy and Spain supplied acute and convalescent COVID-19 samples. In each case, the material was cDNA or gDNA derived from T cells, B-cell-depleted T cells, or PBMCs.

V lost 5 bases and J lost 3, with 13 bases in between. The V gene's germline CDR1 is SGHNT and CDR2 YENEEA. This CDR3 has 14 residues. Source study methods: Estimation of nucleated cell counts was performed using reference gene primer amplification. Profiled with immunoSEQ multiplex PCR; TCRdb holds only in-frame clones, not every one. V, J and clone size reflect that table, while D and trimming were determined from the DNA. The sample consists of tens of thousands of clones, 82% of them appearing once. The gene calls are TRBV11-3 and TRBJ1-1; D is perhaps TRBD1 (6 bases). The sample taken for sequencing was peripheral blood. The receptor's source is a human donor in a cohort sampled during active COVID-19. CDR3 coding DNA: TGTGCCAGCAGCCAACAGGGAGTTCACACTGAAGCTTTCTTT. This encodes CASSQQGVHTEAFF.